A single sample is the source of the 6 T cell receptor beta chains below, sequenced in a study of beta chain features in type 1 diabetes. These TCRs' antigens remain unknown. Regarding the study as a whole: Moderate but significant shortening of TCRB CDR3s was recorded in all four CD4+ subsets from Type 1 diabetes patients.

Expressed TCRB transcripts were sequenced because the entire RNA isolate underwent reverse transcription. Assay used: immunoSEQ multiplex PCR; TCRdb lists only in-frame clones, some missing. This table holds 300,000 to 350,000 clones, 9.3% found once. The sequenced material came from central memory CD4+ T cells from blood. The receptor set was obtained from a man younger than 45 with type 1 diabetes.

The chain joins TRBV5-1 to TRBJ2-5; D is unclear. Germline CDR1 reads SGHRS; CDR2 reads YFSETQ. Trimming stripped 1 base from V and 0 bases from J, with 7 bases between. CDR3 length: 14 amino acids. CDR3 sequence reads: CASSLRSDQETQYF. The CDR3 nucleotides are TGCGCCAGCAGCTTGAGGTCGGACCAAGAGACCCAGTACTTC.

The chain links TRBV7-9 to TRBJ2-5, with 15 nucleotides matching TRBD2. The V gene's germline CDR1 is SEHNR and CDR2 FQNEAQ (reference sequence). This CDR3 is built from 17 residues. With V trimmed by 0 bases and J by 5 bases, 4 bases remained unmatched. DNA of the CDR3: TGTGCCAGCAGCTTAGCGTCGGGACTAGCGGGGGGTGAGACCCAGTACTTC. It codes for CASSLASGLAGGETQYF.

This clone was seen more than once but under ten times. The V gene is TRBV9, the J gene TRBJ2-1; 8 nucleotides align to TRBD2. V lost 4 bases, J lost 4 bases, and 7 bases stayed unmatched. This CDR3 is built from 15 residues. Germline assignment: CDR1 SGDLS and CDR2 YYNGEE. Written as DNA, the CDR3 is TGTGCCAGCAGCACGTCTGCGGGGGGATACAATGAGCAGTTCTTC. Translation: CASSTSAGGYNEQFF.

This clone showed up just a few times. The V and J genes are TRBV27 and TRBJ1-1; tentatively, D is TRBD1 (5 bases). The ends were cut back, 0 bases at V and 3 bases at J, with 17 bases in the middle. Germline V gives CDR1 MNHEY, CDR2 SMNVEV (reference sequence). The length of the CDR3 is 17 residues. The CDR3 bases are TGTGCCAGCAGTTTATCACGGGGGTACGCCCAGGACACTGAAGCTTTCTTT. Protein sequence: CASSLSRGYAQDTEAFF.

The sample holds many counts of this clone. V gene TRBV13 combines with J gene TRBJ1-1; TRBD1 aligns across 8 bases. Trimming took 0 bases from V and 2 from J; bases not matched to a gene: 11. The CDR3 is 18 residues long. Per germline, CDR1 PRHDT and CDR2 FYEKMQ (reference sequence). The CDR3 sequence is CASSLGSSSGGSNTEAFF. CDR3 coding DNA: TGTGCCAGCAGCTTAGGCTCATCGTCAGGGGGCTCCAACACTGAAGCTTTCTTT.

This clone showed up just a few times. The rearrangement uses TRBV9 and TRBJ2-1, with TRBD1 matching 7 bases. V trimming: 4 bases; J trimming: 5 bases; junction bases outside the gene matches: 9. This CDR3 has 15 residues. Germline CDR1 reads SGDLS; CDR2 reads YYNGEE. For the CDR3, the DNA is TGTGCCAGCAGCTTATCCGGGACAGCTAACAATGAGCAGTTCTTC. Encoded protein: CASSLSGTANNEQFF. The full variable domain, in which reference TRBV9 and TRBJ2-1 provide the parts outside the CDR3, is DSGVTQTPKHLITATGQRVTLRCSPRSGDLSVYWYQQSLDQGLQFLIQYYNGEERAKGNILERFSAQQFPDLHSELNLSSLELGDSALYFCASSLSGTANNEQFFGPGTRLTVL.